Below are 16 T cell receptor beta chains sequenced from a single sample in a study of cytomegalovirus exposure and HLA in healthy donors. The PCR used 60 Vbeta and 13 Jbeta primers. The protocol was immunoSEQ multiplex PCR, while the TCRdb copy is restricted to in-frame clones and leaves out a portion. The listing contains about 190,000 clones. The sequenced sample was PBMCs. The receptors were gathered from a woman aged 25-40 years in good health and CMV-seropositive.

The genes are TRBV5-1 and TRBJ2-7; 11 bases agree with TRBD2. Germline CDR1 reads SGHRS; CDR2 reads YFSETQ. Trimming at V came to 1 base and at J to 3 bases, leaving 6 bases not matched to a gene. The CDR3 consists of 16 residues. This CDR3 is CASSLTSTSGSYEQYF. The CDR3 DNA follows: TGCGCCAGCAGCTTGACTAGTACTAGCGGGAGCTACGAGCAGTACTTC.

The rearrangement joins TRBV11-2 to TRBJ1-2, with TRBD1 identical over 8 bases. This CDR3 has 16 residues. J lost 8 bases, V lost 2 bases, and 13 bases had no gene match. CDR1 is SGHAT and CDR2 is FQNNGV in the germline V gene. CDR3 loop: CASSLYRTGPPVGYTF. Written as DNA, the CDR3 is TGTGCCAGCAGCTTATACCGGACAGGGCCTCCAGTCGGCTACACCTTC.

The rearrangement links TRBV5-1 to TRBJ1-6; D is unresolved. The CDR3 loop spans 12 amino acids. The germline V and J ends were trimmed by 4 bases and 5 bases, with 4 bases remaining between them. Per the germline V gene, CDR1 is SGHRS and CDR2 is YFSETQ. CDR3 residues: CASSQNNSPLHF. The CDR3 nucleotides are TGCGCCAGCAGCCAAAATAATTCACCCCTCCACTTT. Complete variable domain (other parts from reference TRBV5-1 and TRBJ1-6): KAGVTQTPRYLIKTRGQQVTLSCSPISGHRSVSWYQQTPGQGLQFLFEYFSETQRNKGNFPGRFSGRQFSNSRSEMNVSTLELGDSALYLCASSQNNSPLHFGNGTRLTVT.

This sequence joins TRBV7-2 and TRBJ2-7; 8 bases align to TRBD2. Germline values: CDR1 SGHTA, CDR2 FQGNSA. V gave up 7 bases and J gave up 6 bases; unmatched junction bases: 17. The CDR3 runs 16 residues. The CDR3 reads CASKYPESGSGGEQYF. The CDR3 DNA sequence: TGTGCCAGCAAATATCCCGAGAGCGGGAGTGGCGGCGAGCAGTACTTC.

This chain links TRBV7-9 with TRBJ1-2, with D tentatively TRBD1 (5 bases). V lost 2 bases, J lost 3 bases, and 10 bases lay in between. The CDR3 extends over 14 amino acids. The germline V gene has CDR1 SEHNR and CDR2 FQNEAQ (reference sequence). The DNA for the CDR3 is TGTGCCAGCAGCTTAATGGGGCACGACTATGGCTACACCTTC. This encodes CASSLMGHDYGYTF.

CDR3 nucleotides: TGTGCCAGCAGTTTCCAGTATAGCAATCAGCCCCAGCATTTT. As protein: CASSFQYSNQPQHF. The chain couples TRBV27 to TRBJ1-5; D is unresolved. V lost 3 bases and J lost 0, with 6 bases in between. Looked up from germline, CDR1 is MNHEY and CDR2 is SMNVEV (reference sequence). CDR3 length: 14 amino acids.

The V gene is TRBV5-1, the J gene TRBJ1-2, with D unresolved. CDR1 and CDR2 from the germline V gene are SGHRS and YFSETQ. V gave up 0 bases and J gave up 8 bases, with 17 bases separating them. The CDR3 loop spans 15 amino acids. The CDR3: CASSLVHEGRGGYTF. DNA for the CDR3: TGCGCCAGCAGCTTGGTTCATGAGGGCCGCGGCGGCTACACCTTC.

The chain carries TRBV23-1 and TRBJ1-5, with D hard to call. TRBV23-1 carries the ORF label, with uncertain function. Between the trimmed V and J ends, which lost 5 bases and 1 base, there was a span of 15 bases. The CDR3 contains 16 residues. The CDR3, as DNA: TGCGCCAGCAGTGGTTGGGTATTGAGGAGCAATCAGCCCCAGCATTTT. Translating gives CASSGWVLRSNQPQHF.

The V gene is TRBV29-1, the J gene TRBJ2-7, with a possible D match to TRBD1 (5 bases). With 7 bases removed from V and 6 bases from J, the gap between germline ends came to 25 bases. The CDR3 extends over 15 amino acids. Germline V gives CDR1 SQVTM, CDR2 ANQGSEA. CDR3 nucleotide sequence: TGCAGCGCGGTCATGGGGCGGCACCTCCCCGGCGAGCAGTACTTC. It is translated as CSAVMGRHLPGEQYF.

The chain is built from TRBV7-8 and TRBJ1-4; 8 positions match TRBD1. The CDR3 has 14 residues. J lost 10 bases, V lost 5 bases, and 9 bases had no gene match. Per germline, CDR1 SGHVS and CDR2 FQNEAQ. CDR3 in DNA: TGTGCCAGCAGCCCAGGACAGGGAAGGGCAAAACTGTTTTTT. Translated, it gives CASSPGQGRAKLFF.

This chain uses TRBV7-8 with TRBJ2-1, with 9 bases that match TRBD1. V lost 4 bases, J lost 3 bases, and 7 bases stayed unmatched. Germline V gene lookup returns CDR1 SGHVS and CDR2 FQNEAQ. The CDR3 runs to 16 residues. The CDR3 nucleotides read TGTGCCAGCAGCTCGACTTGGACAGGGGTCTACAATGAGCAGTTCTTC. Translating gives CASSSTWTGVYNEQFF.

The J gene is TRBJ2-3, the V gene TRBV5-1; 8 bases align to TRBD1. This CDR3 is built from 16 residues. The V gene's germline CDR1 is SGHRS and CDR2 YFSETQ. Trimming took 5 bases from V and 4 from J; bases not matched to a gene: 12. CDR3 bases: TGCGCCAGCAGTTCAGAACGGACAGGGCGGGCAGATACGCAGTATTTT. This sequence encodes CASSSERTGRADTQYF.

The gene calls are TRBV11-2 and TRBJ1-2, with 8 bases fitting TRBD1. V lost 5 bases, J lost 4 bases, and 3 bases stayed unmatched. The CDR3 totals 13 residues. Germline assignment: CDR1 SGHAT and CDR2 FQNNGV. The CDR3 is CASSPTGAYGYTF. CDR3 DNA: TGTGCCAGCAGCCCGACAGGGGCCTATGGCTACACCTTC.

V is TRBV15 and J is TRBJ1-6, with D tentatively TRBD1 (6 bases). The length of the CDR3 is 21 residues. Per the germline V gene, CDR1 is LNHNV and CDR2 is YYDKDF (reference sequence). V was cut by 1 base and J by 6 bases, with 28 bases left in between. The CDR3 loop reads CATSRGLQTGKGRRGNSPLHF. The CDR3 DNA reads TGTGCCACCAGCAGAGGATTGCAAACAGGGAAGGGTAGAAGGGGTAATTCACCCCTCCACTTT.

This sequence joins TRBV6-5 and TRBJ1-2, with 9 bases fitting TRBD1. This CDR3 is 15 amino acids long. The germline V gene encodes CDR1 MNHEY and CDR2 SVGAGI. The V segment lost 6 bases and the J segment 4 bases; nucleotides outside the gene matches: 9. The CDR3 region has the DNA TGTGCCAGCAGGCAGACAGGGGGGGATCCCTATGGCTACACCTTC. Residues: CASRQTGGDPYGYTF.

The rearrangement links TRBV7-2 to TRBJ2-3; D ambiguous. Trimming took 2 bases from V and 2 from J, leaving 5 bases between them. Germline CDR1 reads SGHTA; CDR2 reads FQGNSA. The length of the CDR3 is 13 residues. The CDR3: CASSLPTTDTQYF. In nucleotides, the CDR3 is TGTGCCAGCAGCTTACCTACCACAGATACGCAGTATTTT.